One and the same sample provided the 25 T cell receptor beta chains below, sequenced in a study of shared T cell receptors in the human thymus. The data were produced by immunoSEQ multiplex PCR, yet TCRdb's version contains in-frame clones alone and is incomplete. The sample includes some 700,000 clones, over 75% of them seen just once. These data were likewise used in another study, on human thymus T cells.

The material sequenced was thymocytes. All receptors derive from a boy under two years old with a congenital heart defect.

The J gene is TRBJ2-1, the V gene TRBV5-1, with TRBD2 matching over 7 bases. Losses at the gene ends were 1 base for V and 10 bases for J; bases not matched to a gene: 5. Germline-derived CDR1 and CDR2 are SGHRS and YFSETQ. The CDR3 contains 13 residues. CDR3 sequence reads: CASSLPGREEQFF. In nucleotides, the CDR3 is TGCGCCAGCAGCTTGCCGGGGAGGGAGGAGCAGTTCTTC. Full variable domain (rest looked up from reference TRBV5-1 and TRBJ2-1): KAGVTQTPRYLIKTRGQQVTLSCSPISGHRSVSWYQQTPGQGLQFLFEYFSETQRNKGNFPGRFSGRQFSNSRSEMNVSTLELGDSALYLCASSLPGREEQFFGPGTRLTVL.

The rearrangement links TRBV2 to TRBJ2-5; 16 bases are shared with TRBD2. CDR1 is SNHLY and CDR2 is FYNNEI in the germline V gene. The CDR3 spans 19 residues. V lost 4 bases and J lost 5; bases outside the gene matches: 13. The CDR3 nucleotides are TGTGCCAGCAGTGGTCTCCCCGCGGGACTAGCGGGAGGGACGGAGACCCAGTACTTC. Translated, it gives CASSGLPAGLAGGTETQYF.

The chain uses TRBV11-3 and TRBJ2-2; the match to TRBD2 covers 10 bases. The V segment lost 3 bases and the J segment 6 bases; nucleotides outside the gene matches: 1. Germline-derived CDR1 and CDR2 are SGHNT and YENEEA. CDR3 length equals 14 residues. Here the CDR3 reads CASSFSGRPGELFF. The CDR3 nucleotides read TGTGCCAGCAGCTTTAGCGGGAGGCCCGGGGAGCTGTTTTTT.

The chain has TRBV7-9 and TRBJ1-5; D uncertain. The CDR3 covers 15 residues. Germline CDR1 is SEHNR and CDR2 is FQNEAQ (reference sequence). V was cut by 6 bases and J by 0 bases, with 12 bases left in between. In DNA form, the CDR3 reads TGTGCCAGCAGTGCAGAGGTGAATAGCAATCAGCCCCAGCATTTT. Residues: CASSAEVNSNQPQHF.

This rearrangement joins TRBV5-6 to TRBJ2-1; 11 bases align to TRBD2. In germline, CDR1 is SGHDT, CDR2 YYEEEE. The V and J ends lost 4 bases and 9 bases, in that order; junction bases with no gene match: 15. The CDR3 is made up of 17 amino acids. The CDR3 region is CASSKPSNLAGGFEQFF. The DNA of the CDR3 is TGTGCCAGCAGCAAACCATCAAATCTAGCGGGAGGTTTTGAGCAGTTCTTC.

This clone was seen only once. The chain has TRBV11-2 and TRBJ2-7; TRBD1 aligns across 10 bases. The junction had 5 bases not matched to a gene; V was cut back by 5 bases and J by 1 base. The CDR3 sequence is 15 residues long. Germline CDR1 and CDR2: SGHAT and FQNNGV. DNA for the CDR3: TGTGCCAGCAGCCCGGGGACAGGGGATTCCTACGAGCAGTACTTC. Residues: CASSPGTGDSYEQYF.

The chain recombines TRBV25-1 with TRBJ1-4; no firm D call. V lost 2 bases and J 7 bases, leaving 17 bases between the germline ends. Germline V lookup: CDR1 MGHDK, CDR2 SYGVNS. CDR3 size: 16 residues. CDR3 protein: CASSERRGPSSEKLFF. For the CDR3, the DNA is TGTGCCAGCAGTGAAAGAAGAGGTCCGTCCAGTGAAAAACTGTTTTTT.

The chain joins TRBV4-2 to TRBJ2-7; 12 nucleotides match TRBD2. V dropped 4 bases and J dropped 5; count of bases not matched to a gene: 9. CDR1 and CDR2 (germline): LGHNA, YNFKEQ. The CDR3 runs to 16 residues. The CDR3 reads CASSRPSRLAGDEQYF. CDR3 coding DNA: TGTGCCAGCAGCCGGCCCTCGCGACTAGCGGGAGACGAGCAGTACTTC.

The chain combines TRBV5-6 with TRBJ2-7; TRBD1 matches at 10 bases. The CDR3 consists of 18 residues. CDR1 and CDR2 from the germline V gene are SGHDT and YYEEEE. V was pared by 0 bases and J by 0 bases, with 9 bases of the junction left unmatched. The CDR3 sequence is CASSLAPPGQGNSYEQYF. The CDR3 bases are TGTGCCAGCAGCTTGGCACCACCGGGACAGGGGAACTCCTACGAGCAGTACTTC.

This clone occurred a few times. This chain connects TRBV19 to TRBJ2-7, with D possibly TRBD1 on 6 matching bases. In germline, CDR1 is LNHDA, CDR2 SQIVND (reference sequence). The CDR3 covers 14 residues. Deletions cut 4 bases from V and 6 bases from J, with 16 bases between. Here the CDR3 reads CASSTQGPPGEQYF. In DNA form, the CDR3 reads TGTGCCAGTAGTACCCAGGGGCCTCCTGGCGAGCAGTACTTC.

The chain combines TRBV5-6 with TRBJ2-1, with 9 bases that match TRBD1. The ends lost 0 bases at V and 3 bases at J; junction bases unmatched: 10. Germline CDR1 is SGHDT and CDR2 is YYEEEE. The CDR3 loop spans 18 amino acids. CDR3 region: CASSLGETGTGLYNEQFF. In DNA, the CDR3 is TGTGCCAGCAGCTTGGGGGAAACCGGGACAGGGCTCTACAATGAGCAGTTCTTC. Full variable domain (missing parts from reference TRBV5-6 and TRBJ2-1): DAGVTQSPTHLIKTRGQQVTLRCSPKSGHDTVSWYQQALGQGPQFIFQYYEEEERQRGNFPDRFSGHQFPNYSSELNVNALLLGDSALYLCASSLGETGTGLYNEQFFGPGTRLTVL.

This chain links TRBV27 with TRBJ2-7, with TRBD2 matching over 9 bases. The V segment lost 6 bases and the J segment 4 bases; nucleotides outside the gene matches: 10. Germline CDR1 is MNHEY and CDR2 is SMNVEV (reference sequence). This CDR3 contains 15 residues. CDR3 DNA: TGTGCCAGCAGCATCCTAAAAGCGGGAGGATACGAGCAGTACTTC. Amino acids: CASSILKAGGYEQYF.

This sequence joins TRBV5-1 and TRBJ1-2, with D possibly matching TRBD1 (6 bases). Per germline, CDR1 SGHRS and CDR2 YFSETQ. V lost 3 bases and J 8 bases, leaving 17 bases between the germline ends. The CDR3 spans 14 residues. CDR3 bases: TGCGCCAGCAGCTGGACCACAGGGACGGGGGGCTACACCTTC. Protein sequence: CASSWTTGTGGYTF.

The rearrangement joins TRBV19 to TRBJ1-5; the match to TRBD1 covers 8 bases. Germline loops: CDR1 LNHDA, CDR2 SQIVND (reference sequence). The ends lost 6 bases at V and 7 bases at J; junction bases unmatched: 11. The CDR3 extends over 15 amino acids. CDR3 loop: CASRCSTGEGQPQHF. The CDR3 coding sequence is TGTGCCAGTAGATGTTCGACAGGGGAAGGGCAGCCCCAGCATTTT.

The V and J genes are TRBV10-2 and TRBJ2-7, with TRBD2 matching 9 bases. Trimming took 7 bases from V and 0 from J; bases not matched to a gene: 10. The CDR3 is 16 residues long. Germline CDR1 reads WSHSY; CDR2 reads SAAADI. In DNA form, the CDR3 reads TGCGCCAGCACCCCGGGACTAGCAAGGAGCTCCTACGAGCAGTACTTC. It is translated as CASTPGLARSSYEQYF.

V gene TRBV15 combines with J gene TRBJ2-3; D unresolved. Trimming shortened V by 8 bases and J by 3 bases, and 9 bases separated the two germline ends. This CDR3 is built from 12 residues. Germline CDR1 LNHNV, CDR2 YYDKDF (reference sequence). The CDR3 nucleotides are TGTGCCACCGGGCTTTGGACAGATACGCAGTATTTT. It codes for CATGLWTDTQYF.

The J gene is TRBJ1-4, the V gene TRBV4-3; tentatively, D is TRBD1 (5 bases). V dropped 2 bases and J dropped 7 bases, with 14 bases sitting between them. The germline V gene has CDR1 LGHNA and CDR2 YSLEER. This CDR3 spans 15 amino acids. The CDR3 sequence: CASSQYKGVSEKLFF. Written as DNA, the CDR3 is TGCGCCAGCAGCCAATATAAAGGGGTTTCTGAAAAACTGTTTTTT.

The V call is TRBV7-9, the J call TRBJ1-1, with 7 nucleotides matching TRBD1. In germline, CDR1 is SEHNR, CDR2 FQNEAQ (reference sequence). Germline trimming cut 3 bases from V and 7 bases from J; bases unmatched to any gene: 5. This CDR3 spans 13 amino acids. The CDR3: CASSFDRANEAFF. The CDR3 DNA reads TGTGCCAGCAGCTTCGACAGGGCGAATGAAGCTTTCTTT.

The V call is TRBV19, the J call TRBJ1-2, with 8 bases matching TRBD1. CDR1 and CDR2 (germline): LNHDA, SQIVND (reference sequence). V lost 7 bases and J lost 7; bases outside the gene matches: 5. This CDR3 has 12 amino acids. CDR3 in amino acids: CASTPGGRGYTF. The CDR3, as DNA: TGTGCCAGTACCCCAGGGGGCCGTGGCTACACCTTC. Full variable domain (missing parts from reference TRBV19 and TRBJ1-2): DGGITQSPKYLFRKEGQNVTLSCEQNLNHDAMYWYRQDPGQGLRLIYYSQIVNDFQKGDIAEGYSVSREKKESFPLTVTSAQKNPTAFYLCASTPGGRGYTFGSGTRLTVV.

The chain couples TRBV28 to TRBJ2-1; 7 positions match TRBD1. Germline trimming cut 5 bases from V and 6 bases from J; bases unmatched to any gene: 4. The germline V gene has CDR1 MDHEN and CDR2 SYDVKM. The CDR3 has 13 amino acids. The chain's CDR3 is CASSPSGGNEQFF. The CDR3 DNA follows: TGTGCCAGCAGTCCGTCAGGGGGCAATGAGCAGTTCTTC.

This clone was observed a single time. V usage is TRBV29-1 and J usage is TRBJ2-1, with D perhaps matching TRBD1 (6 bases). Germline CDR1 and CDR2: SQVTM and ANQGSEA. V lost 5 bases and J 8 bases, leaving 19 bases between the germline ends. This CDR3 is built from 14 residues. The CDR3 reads CSVTPMGAGDEQFF. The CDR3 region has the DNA TGCAGCGTTACCCCGATGGGGGCTGGGGATGAGCAGTTCTTC.

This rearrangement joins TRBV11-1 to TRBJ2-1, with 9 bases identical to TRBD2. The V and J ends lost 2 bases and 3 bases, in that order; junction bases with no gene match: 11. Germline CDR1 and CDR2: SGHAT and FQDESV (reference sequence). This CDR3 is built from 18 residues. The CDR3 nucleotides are TGTGCCAGCAGCTTATTAGCGGGAGCCCCTGGGAACTACAATGAGCAGTTCTTC. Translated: CASSLLAGAPGNYNEQFF.

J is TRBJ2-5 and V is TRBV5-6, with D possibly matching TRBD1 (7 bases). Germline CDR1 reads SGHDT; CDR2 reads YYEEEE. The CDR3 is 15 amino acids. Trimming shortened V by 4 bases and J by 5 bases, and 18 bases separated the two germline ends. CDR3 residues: CASSGLGGGKETQYF. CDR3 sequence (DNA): TGTGCCAGCAGCGGCCTAGGAGGGGGCAAGGAGACCCAGTACTTC.

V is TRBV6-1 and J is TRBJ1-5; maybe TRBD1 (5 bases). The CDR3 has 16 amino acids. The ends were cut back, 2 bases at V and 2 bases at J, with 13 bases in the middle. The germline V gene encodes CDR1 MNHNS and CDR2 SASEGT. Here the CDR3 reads CASSEPLARGNQPQHF. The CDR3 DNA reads TGTGCCAGCAGTGAACCTCTGGCCAGGGGCAATCAGCCCCAGCATTTT.

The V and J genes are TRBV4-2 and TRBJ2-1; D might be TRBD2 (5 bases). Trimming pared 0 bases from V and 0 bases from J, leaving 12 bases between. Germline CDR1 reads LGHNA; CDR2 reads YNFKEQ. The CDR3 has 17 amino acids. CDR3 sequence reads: CASSQDVQRLSYNEQFF. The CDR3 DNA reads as TGTGCCAGCAGCCAAGATGTACAGCGGCTCTCCTACAATGAGCAGTTCTTC.